This TCR beta chain is drawn from a study of CXCR3-negative and CXCR3-positive naive CD8 T cells. Comments on this clonotype: What it binds is unknown.

The authors gated naive CD8+ T cells as CD45RO-CCR7+CD27+CD95-. CDR1 and CDR2 (germline): MDHEN, SYDVKM. The CDR3 extends over 15 amino acids. Findings and caveats of the study: TRB CDR3s were more hydrophobic in CXCR3-positive than in CXCR3-negative naive cells. Similarly elevated diversity marked both naive subsets, with memory CD8+ cells showing far lower diversity.

UMI-labeled 5' RACE TRB cDNA libraries were prepared from the cells. Each CDR3 protein gets one entry in TCRdb, which reprocessed the 5' RACE reads and gives no DNA. This sample's table has around 45,000 distinct CDR3 sequences. The TCR sequence derives from a human donor in good health. Some clones in this sample may be carry-over from other donors' samples. The chain uses TRBV28 and TRBJ1-1; as DNA is missing, the TRBD1 call by TCRdb cannot be tested. Sequenced: naive CXCR3- CD8+ T cells from blood. As to subset: CD45RO-CCR7+CD27+CD95- naive CD8+ T cells lacking CXCR3 (TNR3-). Here the CDR3 reads CASSPTDREVAEAFF.